What follows describes a single T cell receptor (beta chain). This specimen comes from a study of blood T cell repertoires in COVID-19. Study details: Material from acute and convalescent COVID-19 was sourced from the United States, Italy and Spain. Sources were T cells, B-cell-depleted T cells, or PBMCs; the material itself was cDNA or gDNA.

Across about two dozen US areas, participants ranged in age from about 18 to 90 years. Some clones are missing from TCRdb's copy, which holds only in-frame ones; the method was immunoSEQ multiplex PCR. The sample yields approximately 140,000 clones, about 86% seen once. With 2 bases removed from V and 12 bases from J, the gap between germline ends came to 14 bases. Germline CDR1 and CDR2: GTSNPN and SVGIG (reference sequence). This CDR3 spans 11 amino acids. This clonotype originated in a man aged 40-49 years with acute COVID-19. The chain uses TRBV30 and TRBJ2-7, with D possibly TRBD1 on 5 matching bases. Sequencing was done on a sample of PBMCs or T cells enriched from blood (not recorded which). CDR3 DNA: TGTGCCTGGAGTTCTGGGGCGACAATGTACTTC. Translated, it gives CAWSSGATMYF.